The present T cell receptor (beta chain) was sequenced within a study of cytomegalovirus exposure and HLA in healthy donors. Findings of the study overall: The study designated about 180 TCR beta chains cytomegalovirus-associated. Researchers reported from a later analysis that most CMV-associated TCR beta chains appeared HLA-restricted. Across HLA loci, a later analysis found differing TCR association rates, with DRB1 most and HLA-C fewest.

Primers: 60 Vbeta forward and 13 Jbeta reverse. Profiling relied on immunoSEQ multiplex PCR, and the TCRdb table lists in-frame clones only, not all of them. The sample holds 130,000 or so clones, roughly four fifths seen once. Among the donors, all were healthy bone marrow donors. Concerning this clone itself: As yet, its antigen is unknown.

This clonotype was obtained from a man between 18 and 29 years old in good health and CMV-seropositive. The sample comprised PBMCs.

The CDR3 here is CASSLEQQETQYF. As DNA, the CDR3 is TGTGCCAGCAGTTTAGAACAGCAAGAGACCCAGTACTTC. The chain combines TRBV6-5 with TRBJ2-5; D unresolved. The germline CDR1 and CDR2 sequences are MNHEY and SVGAGI. The length of the CDR3 is 13 residues. Trimming left V 4 bases short and J 2 bases short, with 8 bases between.